This entry concerns a single T cell receptor beta chain. Its antigen is still unknown. The data are from a study of T cell responses to AZD1222 COVID-19 vaccine. At the level of the study: Second-dose intervals near 4 or 12 weeks were combined. Whole-study findings and limits: Spike-spanning, vaccine-associated CD4 TCRs were dominant at 160-218 and 743-854. Mostly white British, mostly female donors; authors suggested clonal diversity may be underestimated.

Some clones are missing from TCRdb's copy, which holds only in-frame ones; the method was immunoSEQ multiplex PCR. The sample has 110,000 to 150,000 clones, about 88% seen once; the top ten hold 4.7%. This TCR was recovered from an adult in good health. The source material was peripheral blood, sampled on day 0 of AZD1222 vaccination.

The CDR3 sequence is CASTKGGSYEQYF. CDR3 bases: TGTGCCAGCACCAAAGGGGGCTCCTACGAGCAGTACTTC. This chain connects TRBV28 to TRBJ2-7; possibly TRBD1 for D (6 bases). This CDR3 comprises 13 residues. V was cut by 7 bases and J by 0 bases, with 10 bases left in between. The germline V gene has CDR1 MDHEN and CDR2 SYDVKM. The full variable domain, its missing parts supplied by reference TRBV28 and TRBJ2-7, is DVKVTQSSRYLVKRTGEKVFLECVQDMDHENMFWYRQDPGLGLRLIYFSYDVKMKEKGDIPEGYSVSREKKERFSLILESASTNQTSMYLCASTKGGSYEQYFGPGTRLTVT.